These 17 T cell receptor beta chains originate from one sample sequenced in a study of cytomegalovirus exposure and HLA in healthy donors. Both 60 Vbeta primers and 13 Jbeta primers went into the PCR. Here immunoSEQ multiplex PCR was the method, and the copy in TCRdb shows in-frame clones only, minus some. The sample records 180,000 or so clones, more than 60% being singletons. The specimen was PBMCs. The receptors originated from a woman aged 60 to 75 in good health and CMV-seropositive.

The chain joins TRBV19 to TRBJ1-4; 7 nucleotides agree with TRBD1. Germline values: CDR1 LNHDA, CDR2 SQIVND (reference sequence). This CDR3 has 14 amino acids. After removal of 7 bases from V and 7 bases from J, the junction contained 9 bases not matched to a gene. CDR3 loop: CASTPQGGGEKLFF. The CDR3 region has the DNA TGTGCCAGTACCCCCCAGGGGGGCGGTGAAAAACTGTTTTTT.

The J gene is TRBJ1-1, the V gene TRBV29-1; 8 nucleotides align to TRBD1. Trimming took 3 bases from V and 0 from J; bases not matched to a gene: 9. Germline V gives CDR1 SQVTM, CDR2 ANQGSEA. The CDR3 has 16 amino acids. CDR3 sequence (DNA): TGCAGCGTTGACGGCAGGGGGCGCGGGTTGAACACTGAAGCTTTCTTT. Protein: CSVDGRGRGLNTEAFF.

CDR3: CASSRTVYNEQFF. The CDR3 DNA reads as TGTGCCAGCAGTAGGACAGTTTACAATGAGCAGTTCTTC. The rearrangement uses TRBV6-4 and TRBJ2-1; D may be TRBD1 (6 bases). Germline CDR1 is MRHNA and CDR2 is SNTAGT. V lost 5 bases and J lost 4, with 9 bases in between. CDR3 length: 13 amino acids.

This clone was detected only a few times. This chain uses TRBV30 with TRBJ1-1; TRBD1 matches at 7 bases. The CDR3 spans 15 residues. Trimming removed 0 bases from V and 4 bases from J; junction bases left unmatched: 8. In germline, CDR1 is GTSNPN, CDR2 SVGIG (reference sequence). This CDR3 reads CAWSVLGTVSTEAFF. CDR3 bases: TGTGCCTGGAGTGTACTTGGGACAGTGAGCACTGAAGCTTTCTTT. The whole variable domain, filled in from reference TRBV30 and TRBJ1-1, reads SQTIHQWPATLVQPVGSPLSLECTVEGTSNPNLYWYRQAAGRGLQLLFYSVGIGQISSEVPQNLSASRPQDRQFILSSKKLLLSDSGFYLCAWSVLGTVSTEAFFGQGTRLTVV.

The chain carries TRBV10-1 and TRBJ1-2; D is possibly TRBD1 (5 bases). This CDR3 is built from 15 residues. The germline gives CDR1 WNHNN, CDR2 SYGVQD (reference sequence). V was trimmed by 8 bases and J by 8 bases, leaving 24 bases between them. The CDR3 sequence: CASGRTLCGVCGYTF. In nucleotides, the CDR3 is TGCGCCAGCGGTCGGACATTGTGTGGGGTATGCGGCTACACCTTC.

V is TRBV29-1 and J is TRBJ2-1; 14 bases match TRBD2. Germline assignment: CDR1 SQVTM and CDR2 ANQGSEA. The CDR3 spans 15 residues. Trimming cost V 4 bases and J 7 bases; bases outside gene matches: 6. This CDR3 reads CSVGGGTSGGNEQFF. The CDR3 DNA sequence: TGCAGCGTTGGGGGGGGGACTAGCGGGGGTAATGAGCAGTTCTTC.

The chain employs TRBV5-6 and TRBJ2-2, with D tentatively TRBD1 (6 bases). V was trimmed by 4 bases and J by 5 bases, leaving 9 bases between them. The CDR3 length is 13 residues. Germline CDR1 is SGHDT and CDR2 is YYEEEE. The CDR3 nucleotides read TGTGCCAGCAGCCCGGGGACAACCGGGGAGCTGTTTTTT. Its protein product is CASSPGTTGELFF.

The rearrangement joins TRBV6-5 to TRBJ2-3; D uncertain. The V and J ends lost 10 bases and 1 base respectively, with 9 bases between them. This CDR3 contains 12 residues. Germline loops: CDR1 MNHEY, CDR2 SVGAGI. CDR3 loop: CATRVGTDTQYF. The CDR3, as DNA: TGTGCCACTCGGGTGGGCACAGATACGCAGTATTTT.

This clone was observed a few times. This chain connects TRBV7-9 to TRBJ2-5, with 7 bases identical to TRBD2. There are 14 residues in the CDR3. CDR1 and CDR2 from the germline V gene are SEHNR and FQNEAQ (reference sequence). J lost 2 bases, V lost 1 base, and 1 base had no gene match. CDR3 sequence: CASSLGAGQETQYF. CDR3 bases: TGTGCCAGCAGCTTAGGAGCGGGACAAGAGACCCAGTACTTC.

The V gene is TRBV19, the J gene TRBJ2-7; 8 positions agree with TRBD1. The CDR3 has 12 residues. Trimming at V came to 11 bases and at J to 2 bases, leaving 5 bases not matched to a gene. From germline, CDR1 is LNHDA and CDR2 SQIVND (reference sequence). This CDR3 is CAAGQVTYEQYF. DNA for the CDR3: TGTGCCGCGGGACAGGTAACCTACGAGCAGTACTTC.

The rearrangement links TRBV2 to TRBJ2-5; D is perhaps TRBD1 (5 bases). Germline V gives CDR1 SNHLY, CDR2 FYNNEI. Deletions cut 8 bases from V and 3 bases from J, with 16 bases between. The CDR3 is 14 residues long. In DNA form, the CDR3 reads TGTGCCAGCCTTTCGTGGGGCGGTGAAGAGACCCAGTACTTC. Translating it yields CASLSWGGEETQYF.

This clone was seen once. The CDR3 nucleotides read TGTGCCAGTTATCCAGGACAGGGTTTCGGGACCCAGTACTTC. This translates into CASYPGQGFGTQYF. The rearrangement joins TRBV6-5 to TRBJ2-5; 8 bases align to TRBD1. The length of the CDR3 is 14 residues. Germline V gene data show CDR1 as MNHEY and CDR2 as SVGAGI. V lost 9 bases, J lost 7 bases, and 13 bases stayed unmatched.

This chain connects TRBV29-1 to TRBJ1-1; D unclear. Germline V gives CDR1 SQVTM, CDR2 ANQGSEA. The CDR3 totals 14 residues. V was cut by 5 bases and J by 3 bases, with 16 bases left in between. DNA of the CDR3: TGCAGCGTTACGAAGTCCCCTAAAGACACTGAAGCTTTCTTT. Protein sequence: CSVTKSPKDTEAFF.

The J gene is TRBJ2-3, the V gene TRBV7-3; tentatively, D is TRBD2 (5 bases). The CDR3 totals 16 residues. V was trimmed by 1 base and J by 1 base, leaving 12 bases between them. Germline assignment: CDR1 SGHTA and CDR2 FQGTGA. The CDR3 spells CASSLKLSGRTDTQYF. As DNA, the CDR3 is TGTGCCAGCAGCTTAAAGTTGAGCGGTCGCACAGATACGCAGTATTTT.

This chain connects TRBV27 to TRBJ1-6; no clear D. The CDR3 length is 15 residues. CDR1 MNHEY and CDR2 SMNVEV come from the germline V gene (reference sequence). Trimming removed 7 bases from V and 0 bases from J, with 10 bases in between. The CDR3 reads CASTPRSSYNSPLHF. The CDR3 coding sequence is TGTGCCAGCACCCCCCGGAGCTCCTATAATTCACCCCTCCACTTT.

J is TRBJ2-6 and V is TRBV28; 7 positions agree with TRBD1. Germline-derived CDR1 and CDR2 are MDHEN and SYDVKM. V shed 6 bases, J shed 0 bases, and the junction held 5 bases outside the gene matches. The CDR3 contains 16 residues. In DNA, the CDR3 is TGTGCCAGCAGCCCGGGACAGACCTCTGGGGCCAACGTCCTGACTTTC. This sequence encodes CASSPGQTSGANVLTF. The full variable domain, rest sourced from reference TRBV28 and TRBJ2-6, is DVKVTQSSRYLVKRTGEKVFLECVQDMDHENMFWYRQDPGLGLRLIYFSYDVKMKEKGDIPEGYSVSREKKERFSLILESASTNQTSMYLCASSPGQTSGANVLTFGAGSRLTVL.

V is TRBV6-4 and J is TRBJ1-1; D unclear. Germline CDR1 reads MRHNA; CDR2 reads SNTAGT. This CDR3 is built from 14 residues. Trimming shortened V by 3 bases and J by 2 bases, and 10 bases separated the two germline ends. The CDR3 sequence: CASSERIGNTEAFF. The CDR3 region has the DNA TGTGCCAGCAGTGAGCGGATCGGAAACACTGAAGCTTTCTTT.